One and the same sample provided the 21 T cell receptor beta chains below, sequenced in a study of STAT3 mutations in large granular lymphocyte leukemia. The antigens of these receptors remain unknown. The repertoire was sequenced with immunoSEQ multiplex PCR; TCRdb's copy has only in-frame clones and lacks some. Among about 12,000 clones listed, 65% to 85% were seen once. Notes on the study in general: In T-cell large granular lymphocyte leukemia, about half of patients showed multiple immunodominant subclonotypes.

Sequenced: peripheral blood mononuclear cells. The receptors were sampled from a man in his 60s with T-cell large granular lymphocyte leukemia. Some clones in this sample may be carry-over from other donors' samples.

In its sample, this clone ranks as medium-sized. The chain links TRBV5-1 to TRBJ1-6, with a weak D call TRBD1 (5 bases). In germline, CDR1 is SGHRS, CDR2 YFSETQ. CDR3 length equals 16 residues. V dropped 2 bases and J dropped 0 bases, with 9 bases sitting between them. The CDR3 region has the DNA TGCGCCAGCAGCTTACAGGCTTTCTCCTATAATTCACCCCTCCACTTT. It specifies CASSLQAFSYNSPLHF.

The chain combines TRBV6-1 with TRBJ1-5; no firm D call. Germline V gene lookup returns CDR1 MNHNS and CDR2 SASEGT. This CDR3 comprises 14 residues. The V end lost 6 bases, the J end lost 5 bases, and 14 bases lay between the germline ends. DNA for the CDR3: TGTGCCAGCAGCTACGACGGGAAATATCAGCCCCAGCATTTT. Translation: CASSYDGKYQPQHF.

The DNA of the CDR3 is TGTGCCAGCAGCTTGGACGGGACCTCCCAGTACTTC. Protein: CASSLDGTSQYF. The chain combines TRBV5-8 with TRBJ2-5; D tentatively reads TRBD1 or TRBD2 (5 bases each). Germline assignment: CDR1 SGHTS and CDR2 YDEGEE. V was cut by 0 bases and J by 9 bases, with 9 bases left in between. The CDR3 covers 12 residues.

This chain joins TRBV14 and TRBJ1-6; D not resolved. The germline V gene encodes CDR1 SGHDN and CDR2 FVKESK. V dropped 5 bases and J dropped 0 bases, with 17 bases sitting between them. The CDR3 sequence is 18 residues long. CDR3 nucleotide sequence: TGTGCCAGCAGCTTTGGAAGTAGAGGATCCTCCTATAATTCACCCCTCCACTTT. This encodes CASSFGSRGSSYNSPLHF.

The table lists this clone with a few counts. The chain links TRBV7-9 to TRBJ2-7; perhaps TRBD2 as D (5 bases). V shed 5 bases and J shed 2 bases, with 7 bases lying between them. The CDR3 consists of 12 residues. Looked up from germline, CDR1 is SEHNR and CDR2 is FQNEAQ (reference sequence). In DNA form, the CDR3 reads TGTGCCAGCAGCCCCGGGACCTACGAGCAGTACTTC. It yields the protein CASSPGTYEQYF.

This rearrangement joins TRBV5-1 to TRBJ2-3, with 11 bases matching TRBD2. The CDR3 length is 18 residues. CDR1 SGHRS and CDR2 YFSETQ come from the germline V gene. Unmatched junction bases numbered 13, after V lost 4 bases and J lost 3 bases. CDR3 amino acids: CASSPRLAGIRGTDTQYF. The DNA of the CDR3 is TGCGCCAGCAGCCCACGACTAGCGGGAATTCGTGGTACAGATACGCAGTATTTT.

V usage is TRBV30 and J usage is TRBJ2-3; TRBD2 matches at 8 bases. Germline CDR1 is GTSNPN and CDR2 is SVGIG (reference sequence). The junction had 9 bases not matched to a gene; V was cut back by 3 bases and J by 4 bases. The CDR3 runs 15 residues. The chain's CDR3 is CAWRLGLEVADTQYF. As DNA, the CDR3 is TGTGCCTGGAGGTTGGGACTAGAGGTTGCAGATACGCAGTATTTT.

V and J are TRBV9 and TRBJ1-5, with unresolved D. The CDR3 contains 15 residues. Germline V gene lookup returns CDR1 SGDLS and CDR2 YYNGEE. The germline V and J ends were trimmed by 0 bases and 7 bases, with 14 bases remaining between them. CDR3 DNA: TGTGCCAGCAGCGTAGGGATAGAACTTGGGCAGCCCCAGCATTTT. Protein product: CASSVGIELGQPQHF. Full variable domain (remainder filled in from reference TRBV9 and TRBJ1-5): DSGVTQTPKHLITATGQRVTLRCSPRSGDLSVYWYQQSLDQGLQFLIQYYNGEERAKGNILERFSAQQFPDLHSELNLSSLELGDSALYFCASSVGIELGQPQHFGDGTRLSIL.

The V gene is TRBV6-5, the J gene TRBJ1-3; D ambiguous. Trimming left V 4 bases short and J 4 bases short, with 14 bases between. This CDR3 is built from 15 residues. Germline V lookup: CDR1 MNHEY, CDR2 SVGAGI. The CDR3 coding sequence is TGTGCCAGCAGTTCCTCCGTCGCGAGAGGAAACACCATATATTTT. It codes for CASSSSVARGNTIYF.

This chain uses TRBV7-2 with TRBJ2-5, with TRBD2 identical over 14 bases. This CDR3 has 18 amino acids. Unmatched junction bases numbered 13, after V lost 5 bases and J lost 5 bases. Germline V CDR1 and CDR2: SGHTA, FQGNSA. CDR3 nucleotides: TGTGCCAGCAGCCATGGGACTAGCGGGAGCTGGGGGGCGGAGACCCAGTACTTC. Translated, it gives CASSHGTSGSWGAETQYF.

The V gene is TRBV30, the J gene TRBJ1-2; 7 nucleotides align to TRBD1. Per the germline V gene, CDR1 is GTSNPN and CDR2 is SVGIG (reference sequence). This CDR3 has 13 amino acids. V gave up 5 bases and J gave up 4 bases; unmatched junction bases: 7. The CDR3, as DNA: TGTGCCTGGCACCGGGACAGACCCTATGGCTACACCTTC. Amino acids: CAWHRDRPYGYTF.

The chain joins TRBV6-5 to TRBJ2-1; 9 nucleotides match TRBD2. CDR3 size: 15 residues. The junction had 3 bases not matched to a gene; V was cut back by 6 bases and J by 0 bases. From germline, CDR1 is MNHEY and CDR2 SVGAGI. The DNA of the CDR3 is TGTGCCAGCAGCCCAGCGGGGGGCTCCTACAATGAGCAGTTCTTC. This translates into CASSPAGGSYNEQFF.

This clone appeared a few times. V usage is TRBV27 and J usage is TRBJ1-3; D unresolved. V gave up 3 bases and J gave up 4 bases, with 13 bases separating them. There are 15 residues in the CDR3. Germline CDR1 MNHEY, CDR2 SMNVEV (reference sequence). CDR3 sequence reads: CASSLSPNLGNTIYF. CDR3 coding DNA: TGTGCCAGCAGTTTGAGCCCAAACCTAGGAAACACCATATATTTT.

This clone came up a few times. This chain joins TRBV9 and TRBJ2-1, with D possibly called TRBD1 or TRBD2 (5 bases each). The CDR3 has 15 residues. V was trimmed by 2 bases and J by 6 bases, leaving 15 bases between them. Germline V gene lookup returns CDR1 SGDLS and CDR2 YYNGEE. DNA for the CDR3: TGTGCCAGCAGCGTTGGGACCCTCGGTAGCAATGAGCAGTTCTTC. Protein product: CASSVGTLGSNEQFF. Variable domain in full (rest from reference TRBV9 and TRBJ2-1): DSGVTQTPKHLITATGQRVTLRCSPRSGDLSVYWYQQSLDQGLQFLIQYYNGEERAKGNILERFSAQQFPDLHSELNLSSLELGDSALYFCASSVGTLGSNEQFFGPGTRLTVL.

J is TRBJ1-2 and V is TRBV19, with 9 bases matching TRBD1. The CDR3 consists of 15 residues. The V gene end was trimmed by 3 bases and the J gene end by 1 base; junction bases not matched to a gene: 3. CDR1 and CDR2 (germline): LNHDA, SQIVND (reference sequence). CDR3 sequence (DNA): TGTGCCAGTAGTATTCGGACAGGGGTTAACTATGGCTACACCTTC. Amino acid sequence: CASSIRTGVNYGYTF.

The chain links TRBV27 to TRBJ1-2; the D is unclear. Per the germline V gene, CDR1 is MNHEY and CDR2 is SMNVEV (reference sequence). CDR3 length: 13 amino acids. The V end was cut by 0 bases, the J end by 3 bases, with 5 bases between. The CDR3 here is CASSLSPDYGYTF. The CDR3 DNA follows: TGTGCCAGCAGTTTATCCCCAGACTATGGCTACACCTTC.

The chain recombines TRBV5-1 with TRBJ1-2, with a tentative D call TRBD1 (6 bases). There are 15 residues in the CDR3. CDR1 is SGHRS, CDR2 YFSETQ, per germline. V was pared by 0 bases and J by 3 bases, with 12 bases between. The CDR3 DNA reads as TGCGCCAGCAGCTTGGGCCAGGGGATCCACTATGGCTACACCTTC. It encodes CASSLGQGIHYGYTF.

This clone is deemed medium-sized (0.01 to 0.1%). This sample includes further DNA sequences coding for the same CDR3. This rearrangement joins TRBV5-1 to TRBJ2-3; 12 positions match TRBD1. The CDR3 length is 16 residues. Germline CDR1 and CDR2: SGHRS and YFSETQ. Trimming cost V 0 bases and J 6 bases; bases outside gene matches: 5. The CDR3 nucleotides read TGCGCCAGCAGCTTGGGGGGACAGGGGGCATCGGATACGCAGTATTTT. Amino acid sequence: CASSLGGQGASDTQYF.

The chain links TRBV11-2 to TRBJ2-3; no clear D. Trimming cost V 1 base and J 0 bases, with 11 bases left between them. Germline CDR1 is SGHAT and CDR2 is FQNNGV. The CDR3 loop spans 16 amino acids. The CDR3 DNA follows: TGTGCCAGCAGCTTAGGCGGTAGCCGTAGCACAGATACGCAGTATTTT. This sequence encodes CASSLGGSRSTDTQYF.

CDR3 residues: CASSPRMSSQNEKLFF. For the CDR3, the DNA is TGTGCCAGCTCACCACGGATGAGCAGTCAAAATGAAAAACTGTTTTTT. The chain uses TRBV18 and TRBJ1-4; no reliable D call. V shed 1 base and J shed 5 bases, with 14 bases lying between them. The CDR3 is made up of 16 amino acids. CDR1 is KGHSH, CDR2 LQKENI, per germline.

The rearrangement uses TRBV28 and TRBJ1-1; 11 nucleotides align to TRBD1. Germline values: CDR1 MDHEN, CDR2 SYDVKM. V gave up 9 bases and J gave up 0 bases; unmatched junction bases: 3. The CDR3 has 14 amino acids. The CDR3 loop is CASGQGALNTEAFF. CDR3 nucleotide sequence: TGTGCCAGTGGACAGGGGGCTTTGAACACTGAAGCTTTCTTT.